The clone carrying this T cell receptor (beta chain) was detected a few times. Its antigen is unidentified. The source of the sample is a study of cytomegalovirus exposure and HLA in healthy donors. Overall study results and limits: In a later analysis, an Asian-associated ancestry cluster reportedly showed fewer N-insertions than the 666-donor mean. Most TCR sequences were rare, but some public TCRs occurred in many donors.

The V and J ends lost 5 bases and 3 bases, in that order; junction bases with no gene match: 3. In germline, CDR1 is WSHSY, CDR2 SAAADI. This CDR3 comprises 14 residues. PCR employed 60 Vbeta and 13 Jbeta primers. Repertoires were generated with immunoSEQ multiplex PCR, while TCRdb's copy carries only in-frame clones and drops some. The sample has 150,000 to 200,000 clones, roughly four fifths seen once. The origin of this receptor is a woman aged 50 to 65 in good health and CMV-seropositive. The specimen sequenced was PBMCs. The V and J genes are TRBV10-2 and TRBJ2-5; 10 nucleotides match TRBD2. CDR3 in DNA: TGCGCCAGCAGTACAGCGGGGGGGGAAGAGACCCAGTACTTC. Amino acids: CASSTAGGEETQYF.